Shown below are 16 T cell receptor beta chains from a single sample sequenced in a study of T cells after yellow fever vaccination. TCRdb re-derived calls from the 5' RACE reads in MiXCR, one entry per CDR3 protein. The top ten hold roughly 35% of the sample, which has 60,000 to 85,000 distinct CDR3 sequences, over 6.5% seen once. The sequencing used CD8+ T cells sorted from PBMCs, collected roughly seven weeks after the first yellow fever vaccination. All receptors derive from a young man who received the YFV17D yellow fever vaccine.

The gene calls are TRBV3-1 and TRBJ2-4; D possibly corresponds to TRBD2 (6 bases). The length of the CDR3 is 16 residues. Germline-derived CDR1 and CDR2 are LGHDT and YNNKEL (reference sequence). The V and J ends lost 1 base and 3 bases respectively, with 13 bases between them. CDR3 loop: CASSQVRRGSKNIQYF. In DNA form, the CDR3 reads TGTGCCAGCAGCCAAGTCCGGCGGGGAAGCAAAAACATTCAGTACTTC.

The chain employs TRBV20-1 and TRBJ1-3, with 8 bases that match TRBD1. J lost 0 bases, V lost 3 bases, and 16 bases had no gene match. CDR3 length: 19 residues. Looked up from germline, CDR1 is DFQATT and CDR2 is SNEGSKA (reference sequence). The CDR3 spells CSASDPLGDRTRSGNTIYF. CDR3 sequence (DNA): TGCAGTGCTAGTGACCCTCTTGGGGACAGGACCCGCTCTGGAAACACCATATATTTT.

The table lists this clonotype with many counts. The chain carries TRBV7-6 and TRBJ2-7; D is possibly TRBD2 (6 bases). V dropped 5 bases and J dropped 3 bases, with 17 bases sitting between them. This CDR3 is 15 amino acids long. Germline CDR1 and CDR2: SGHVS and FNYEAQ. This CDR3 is CASSPTRQGGYEQYF. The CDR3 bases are TGTGCCAGCAGCCCTACTAGGCAGGGAGGCTACGAGCAGTACTTC.

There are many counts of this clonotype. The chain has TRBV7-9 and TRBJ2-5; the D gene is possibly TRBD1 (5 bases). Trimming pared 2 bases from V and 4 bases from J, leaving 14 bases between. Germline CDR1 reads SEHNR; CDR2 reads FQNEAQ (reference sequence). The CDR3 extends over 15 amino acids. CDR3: CASSLLMGLGETQYF. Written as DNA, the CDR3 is TGTGCCAGCAGCTTATTGATGGGGCTAGGAGAGACCCAGTACTTC.

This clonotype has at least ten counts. The chain's CDR3 is CASNRGGPNEQFF. CDR3 DNA: TGTGCCAGCAACAGGGGGGGACCCAATGAGCAGTTCTTC. The chain recombines TRBV9 with TRBJ2-1; the D gene is possibly TRBD1 (8 bases). Per germline, CDR1 SGDLS and CDR2 YYNGEE. Trimming shortened V by 6 bases and J by 6 bases, and 13 bases separated the two germline ends. CDR3 size: 13 residues.

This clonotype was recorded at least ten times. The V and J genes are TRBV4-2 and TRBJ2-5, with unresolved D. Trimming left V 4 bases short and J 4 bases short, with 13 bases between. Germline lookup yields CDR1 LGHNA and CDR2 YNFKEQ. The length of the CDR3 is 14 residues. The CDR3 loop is CASSLRTKLETQYF. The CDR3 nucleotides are TGTGCCAGCAGCCTGAGAACGAAGCTAGAGACCCAGTACTTC.

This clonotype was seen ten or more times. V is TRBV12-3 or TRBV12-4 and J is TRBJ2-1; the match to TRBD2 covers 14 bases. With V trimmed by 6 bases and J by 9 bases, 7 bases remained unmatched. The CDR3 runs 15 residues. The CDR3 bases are TGTGCCAGCAGCTTGACTAGCGGGGGGGTCGGTGAGCAGTTCTTC. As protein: CASSLTSGGVGEQFF.

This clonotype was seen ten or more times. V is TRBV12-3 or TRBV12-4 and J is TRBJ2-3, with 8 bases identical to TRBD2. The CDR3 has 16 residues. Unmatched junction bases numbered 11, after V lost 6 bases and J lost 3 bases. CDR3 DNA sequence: TGTGCCAGCAGCCCCCTCGGGGGGGGGTTGACAGATACGCAGTATTTT. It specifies CASSPLGGGLTDTQYF.

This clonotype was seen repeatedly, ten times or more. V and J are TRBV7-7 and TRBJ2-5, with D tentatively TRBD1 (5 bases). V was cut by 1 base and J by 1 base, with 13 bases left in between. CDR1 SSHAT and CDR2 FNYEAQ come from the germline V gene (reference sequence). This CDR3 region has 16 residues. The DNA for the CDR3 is TGTGCCAGCAGCTTAGATCAGGGTGGTTCCCAAGAGACCCAGTACTTC. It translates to CASSLDQGGSQETQYF. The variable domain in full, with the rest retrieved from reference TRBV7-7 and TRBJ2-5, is GAGVSQSPRYKVTKRGQDVTLRCDPISSHATLYWYQQALGQGPEFLTYFNYEAQPDKSGLPSDRFSAERPEGSISTLTIQRTEQRDSAMYRCASSLDQGGSQETQYFGPGTRLLVL.

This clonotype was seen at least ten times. CDR3 DNA: TGCGCCAGCAGCCAAGGCCCCCGCGACAGGGTAATGGATACGCAGTATTTT. Its protein is CASSQGPRDRVMDTQYF. The chain carries TRBV4-1 and TRBJ2-3, with 7 bases lining up with TRBD1. The CDR3 runs 17 residues. CDR1 and CDR2 from the germline V gene are MGHRA and YSYEKL. V was pared by 1 base and J by 6 bases, with 13 bases of the junction left unmatched.

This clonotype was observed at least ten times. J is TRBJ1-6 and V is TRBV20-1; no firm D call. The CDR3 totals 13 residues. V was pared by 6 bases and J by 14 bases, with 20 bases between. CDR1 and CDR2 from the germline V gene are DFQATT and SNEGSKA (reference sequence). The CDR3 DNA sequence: TGCAGTGCCAGCGGGGTGGAGCGTAGGGCCCTCCACTTT. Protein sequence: CSASGVERRALHF.

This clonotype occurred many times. The CDR3 protein is CASSPSGTYEQYV. The CDR3 coding sequence is TGTGCCAGCAGCCCTTCAGGGACCTACGAGCAGTACGTC. J is TRBJ2-7 and V is TRBV14; the D gene is possibly TRBD1 (5 bases). Per the germline V gene, CDR1 is SGHDN and CDR2 is FVKESK. With 4 bases removed from V and 2 bases from J, the gap between germline ends came to 9 bases. The CDR3 has 13 residues.

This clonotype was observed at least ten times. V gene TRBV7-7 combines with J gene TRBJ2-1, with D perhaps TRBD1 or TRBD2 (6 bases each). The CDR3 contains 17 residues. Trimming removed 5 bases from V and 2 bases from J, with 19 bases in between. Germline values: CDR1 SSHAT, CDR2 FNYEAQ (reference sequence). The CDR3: CASSVRGGRKPYNEQFF. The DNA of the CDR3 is TGTGCCAGCAGCGTACGTGGGGGGCGGAAACCCTACAATGAGCAGTTCTTC.

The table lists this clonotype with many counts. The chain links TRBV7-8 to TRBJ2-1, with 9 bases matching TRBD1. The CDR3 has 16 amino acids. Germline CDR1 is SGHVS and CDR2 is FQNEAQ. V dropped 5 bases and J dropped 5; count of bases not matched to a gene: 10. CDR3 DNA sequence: TGTGCCAGCAGCCCGGTCGGGACAGGGAACCACAATGAGCAGTTCTTC. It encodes CASSPVGTGNHNEQFF.

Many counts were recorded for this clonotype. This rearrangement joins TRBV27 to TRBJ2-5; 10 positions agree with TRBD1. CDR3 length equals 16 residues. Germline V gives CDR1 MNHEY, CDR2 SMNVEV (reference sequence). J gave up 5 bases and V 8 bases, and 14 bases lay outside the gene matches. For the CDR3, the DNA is TGTGCCAGCCTTCGACAGGGGGCTGTTGGCCAGGAGACCCAGTACTTC. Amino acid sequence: CASLRQGAVGQETQYF.

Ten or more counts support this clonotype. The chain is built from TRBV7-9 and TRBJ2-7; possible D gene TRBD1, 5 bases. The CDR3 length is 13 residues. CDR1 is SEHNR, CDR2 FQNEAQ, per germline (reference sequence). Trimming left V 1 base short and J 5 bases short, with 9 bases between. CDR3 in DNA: TGTGCCAGCAGCTTAGAAGGCAGGGACGAGCAGTACTTC. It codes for CASSLEGRDEQYF.